This T cell receptor (beta chain) was sequenced in a study of Ad26.COV2.S vaccination and SARS-CoV-2 variants. The V and J ends lost 0 bases and 2 bases respectively, with 10 bases between them. Germline CDR1 reads SGDLS; CDR2 reads YYNGEE. This CDR3 has 15 amino acids. The repertoire was sequenced with immunoSEQ multiplex PCR; TCRdb's copy has only in-frame clones and lacks some. Of some 450,000 clones listed, roughly 87% were seen once; the top ten hold less than 4.5%. Treatment denoted: around 19 received Ad26.COV2.S at low or high dose, single or two shots; roughly five received placebo; per-sample allocation not given. It was on day 63 after the first vaccine or placebo injection that samples were taken.

Sequencing was performed on peripheral blood, taken in a trial of Ad26.COV2.S vaccine versus placebo. The sequence was collected from a person between 18 and 60 years old who received the Ad26.COV2.S COVID-19 vaccine or a placebo. The chain carries TRBV9 and TRBJ2-3; D call uncertain. Here the CDR3 reads CASSVEADDTDTQYF. In nucleotides, the CDR3 is TGTGCCAGCAGCGTAGAGGCGGATGACACAGATACGCAGTATTTT.